Given below is one T cell receptor (beta chain) in context. Antigen specificity is unknown. The data were taken from a study of post-analysis software for immune sequencing data. Study in general: Disease courses included relapsing-remitting, secondary progressive and progressive-relapsing multiple sclerosis.

Researchers reported that TCR beta cDNA libraries carried unique molecular identifiers. Once about 0.9 to 11 million T cells were used, roughly 500,000 cDNA molecules resulted. TCRdb processed the PCR reads anew with MiXCR; each CDR3 protein has one entry. The sample includes hundreds of thousands of distinct CDR3 sequences, roughly 58% of them seen just once. General study points: Among multiple sclerosis patients, normalized Chao1 diversity was significantly below that of controls. Among 4 or 5 TRBV segments more frequent in patients than controls were TRBV5-6, TRBV5-1 and TRBV20-1. Same-batch samples co-clustered strongly by F measure.

In germline, CDR1 is SQVTM, CDR2 ANQGSEA. After removal of 7 bases from V and 6 bases from J, the junction contained 11 bases not matched to a gene. The CDR3 length is 14 residues. The clonotype originates from a girl aged 5-17 years with multiple sclerosis. This rearrangement joins TRBV29-1 to TRBJ2-5, with 10 positions matching TRBD2. The source material was blood. In nucleotides, the CDR3 is TGCAGCGGGCAACTAGCGGGAAGCTTGAAGACCCAGTACTTC. Translation gives CSGQLAGSLKTQYF.